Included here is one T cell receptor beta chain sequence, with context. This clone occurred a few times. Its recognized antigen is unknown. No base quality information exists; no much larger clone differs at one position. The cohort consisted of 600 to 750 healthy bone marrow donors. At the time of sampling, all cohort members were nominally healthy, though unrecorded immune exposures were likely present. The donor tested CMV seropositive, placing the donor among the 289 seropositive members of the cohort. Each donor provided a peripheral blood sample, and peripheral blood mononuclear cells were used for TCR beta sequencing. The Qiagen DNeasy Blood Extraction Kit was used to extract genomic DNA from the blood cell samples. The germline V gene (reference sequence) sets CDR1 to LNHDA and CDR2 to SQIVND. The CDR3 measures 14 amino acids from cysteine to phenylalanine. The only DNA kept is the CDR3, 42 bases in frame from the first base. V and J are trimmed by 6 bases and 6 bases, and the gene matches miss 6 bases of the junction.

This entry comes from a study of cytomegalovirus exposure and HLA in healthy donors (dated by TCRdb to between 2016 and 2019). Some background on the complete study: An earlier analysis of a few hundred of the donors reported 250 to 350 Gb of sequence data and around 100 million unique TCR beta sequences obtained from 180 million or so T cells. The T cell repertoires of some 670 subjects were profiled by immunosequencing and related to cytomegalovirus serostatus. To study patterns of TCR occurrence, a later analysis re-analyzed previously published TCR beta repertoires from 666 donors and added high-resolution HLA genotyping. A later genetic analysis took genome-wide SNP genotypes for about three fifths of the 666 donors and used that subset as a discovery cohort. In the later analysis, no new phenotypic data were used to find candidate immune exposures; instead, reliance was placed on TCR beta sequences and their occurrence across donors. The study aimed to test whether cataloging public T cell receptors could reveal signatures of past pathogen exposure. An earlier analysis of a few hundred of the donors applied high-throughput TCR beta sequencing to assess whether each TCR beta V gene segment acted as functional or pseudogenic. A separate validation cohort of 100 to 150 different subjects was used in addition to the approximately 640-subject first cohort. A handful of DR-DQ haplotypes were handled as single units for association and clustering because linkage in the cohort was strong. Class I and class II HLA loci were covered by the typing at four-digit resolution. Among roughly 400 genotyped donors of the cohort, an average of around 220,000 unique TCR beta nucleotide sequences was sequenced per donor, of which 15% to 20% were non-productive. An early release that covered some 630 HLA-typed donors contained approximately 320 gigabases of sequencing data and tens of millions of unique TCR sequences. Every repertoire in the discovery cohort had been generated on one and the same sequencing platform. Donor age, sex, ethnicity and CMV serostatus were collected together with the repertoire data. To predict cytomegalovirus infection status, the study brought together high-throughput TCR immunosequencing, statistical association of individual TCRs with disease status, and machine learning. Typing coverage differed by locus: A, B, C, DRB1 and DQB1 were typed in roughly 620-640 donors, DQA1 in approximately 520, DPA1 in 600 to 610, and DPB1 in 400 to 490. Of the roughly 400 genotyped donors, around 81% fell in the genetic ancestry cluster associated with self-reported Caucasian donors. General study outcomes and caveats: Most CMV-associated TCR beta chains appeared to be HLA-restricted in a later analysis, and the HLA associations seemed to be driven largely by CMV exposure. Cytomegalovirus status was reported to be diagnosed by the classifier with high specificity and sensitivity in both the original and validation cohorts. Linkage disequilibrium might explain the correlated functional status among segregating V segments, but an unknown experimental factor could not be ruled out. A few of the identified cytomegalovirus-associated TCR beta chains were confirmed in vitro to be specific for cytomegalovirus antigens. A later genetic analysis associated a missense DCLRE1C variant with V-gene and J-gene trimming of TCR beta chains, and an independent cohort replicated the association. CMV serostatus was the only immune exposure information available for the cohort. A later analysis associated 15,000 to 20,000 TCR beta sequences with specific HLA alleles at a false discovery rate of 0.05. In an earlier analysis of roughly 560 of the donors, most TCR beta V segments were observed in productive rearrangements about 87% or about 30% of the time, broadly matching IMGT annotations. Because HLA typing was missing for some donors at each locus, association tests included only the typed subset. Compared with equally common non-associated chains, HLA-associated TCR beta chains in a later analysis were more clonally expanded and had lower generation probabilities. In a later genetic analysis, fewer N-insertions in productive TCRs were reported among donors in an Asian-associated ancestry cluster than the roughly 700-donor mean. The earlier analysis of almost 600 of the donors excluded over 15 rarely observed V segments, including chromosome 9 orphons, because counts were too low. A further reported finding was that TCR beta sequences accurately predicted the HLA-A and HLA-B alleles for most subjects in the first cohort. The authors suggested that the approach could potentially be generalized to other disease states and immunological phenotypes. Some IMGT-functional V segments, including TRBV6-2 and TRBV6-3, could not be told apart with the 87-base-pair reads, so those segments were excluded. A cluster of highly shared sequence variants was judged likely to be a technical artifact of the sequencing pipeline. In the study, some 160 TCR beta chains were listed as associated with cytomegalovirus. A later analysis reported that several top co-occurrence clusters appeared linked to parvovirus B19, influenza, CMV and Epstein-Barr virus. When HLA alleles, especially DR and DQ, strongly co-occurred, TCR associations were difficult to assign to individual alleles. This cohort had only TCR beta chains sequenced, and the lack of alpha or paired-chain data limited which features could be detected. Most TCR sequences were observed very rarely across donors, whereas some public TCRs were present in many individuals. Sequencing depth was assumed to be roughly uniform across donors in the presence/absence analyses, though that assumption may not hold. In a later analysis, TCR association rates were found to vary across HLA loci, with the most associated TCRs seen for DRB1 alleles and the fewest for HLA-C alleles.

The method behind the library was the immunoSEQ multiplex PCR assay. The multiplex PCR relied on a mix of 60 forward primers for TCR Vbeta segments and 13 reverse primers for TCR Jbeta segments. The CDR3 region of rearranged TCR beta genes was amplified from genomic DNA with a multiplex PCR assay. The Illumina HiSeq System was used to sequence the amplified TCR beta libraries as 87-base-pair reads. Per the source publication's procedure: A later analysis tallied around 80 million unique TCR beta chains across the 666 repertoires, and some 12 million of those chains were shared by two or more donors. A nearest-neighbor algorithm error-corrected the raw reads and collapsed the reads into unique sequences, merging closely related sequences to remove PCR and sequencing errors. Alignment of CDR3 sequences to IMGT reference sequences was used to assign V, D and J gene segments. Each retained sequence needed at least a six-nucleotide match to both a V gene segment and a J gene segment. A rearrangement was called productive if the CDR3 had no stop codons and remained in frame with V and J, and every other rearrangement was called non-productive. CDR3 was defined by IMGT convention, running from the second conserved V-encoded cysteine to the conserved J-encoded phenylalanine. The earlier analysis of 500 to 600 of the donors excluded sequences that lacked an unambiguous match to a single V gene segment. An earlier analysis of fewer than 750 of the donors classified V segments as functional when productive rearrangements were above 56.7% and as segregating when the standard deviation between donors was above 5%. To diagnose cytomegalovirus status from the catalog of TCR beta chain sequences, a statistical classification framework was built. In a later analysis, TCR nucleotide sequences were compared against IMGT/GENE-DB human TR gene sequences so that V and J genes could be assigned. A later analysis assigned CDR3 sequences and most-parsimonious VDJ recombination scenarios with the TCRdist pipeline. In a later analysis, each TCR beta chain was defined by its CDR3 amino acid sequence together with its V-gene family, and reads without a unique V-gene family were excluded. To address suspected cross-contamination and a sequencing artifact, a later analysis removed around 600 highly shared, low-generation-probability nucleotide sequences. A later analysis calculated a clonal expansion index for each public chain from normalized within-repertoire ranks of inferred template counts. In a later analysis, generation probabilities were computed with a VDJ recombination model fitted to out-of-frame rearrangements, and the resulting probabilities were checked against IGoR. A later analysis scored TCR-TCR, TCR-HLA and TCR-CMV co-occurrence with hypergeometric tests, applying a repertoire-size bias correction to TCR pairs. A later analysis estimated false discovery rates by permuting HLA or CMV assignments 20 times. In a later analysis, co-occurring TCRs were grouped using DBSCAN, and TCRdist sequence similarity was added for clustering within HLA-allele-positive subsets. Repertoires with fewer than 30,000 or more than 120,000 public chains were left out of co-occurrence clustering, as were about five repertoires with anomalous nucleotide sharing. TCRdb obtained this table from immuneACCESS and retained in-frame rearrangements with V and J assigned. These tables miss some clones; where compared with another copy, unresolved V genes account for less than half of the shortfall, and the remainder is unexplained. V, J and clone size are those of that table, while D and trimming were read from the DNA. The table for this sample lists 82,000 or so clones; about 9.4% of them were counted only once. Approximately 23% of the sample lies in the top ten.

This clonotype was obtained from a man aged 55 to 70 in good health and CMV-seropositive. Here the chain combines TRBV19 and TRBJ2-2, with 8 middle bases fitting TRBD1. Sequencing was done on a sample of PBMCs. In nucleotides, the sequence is TGTGCCAGTAGCCCCCGACAGGGGCCCGGGGAGCTGTTTTTT. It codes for CASSPRQGPGELFF.